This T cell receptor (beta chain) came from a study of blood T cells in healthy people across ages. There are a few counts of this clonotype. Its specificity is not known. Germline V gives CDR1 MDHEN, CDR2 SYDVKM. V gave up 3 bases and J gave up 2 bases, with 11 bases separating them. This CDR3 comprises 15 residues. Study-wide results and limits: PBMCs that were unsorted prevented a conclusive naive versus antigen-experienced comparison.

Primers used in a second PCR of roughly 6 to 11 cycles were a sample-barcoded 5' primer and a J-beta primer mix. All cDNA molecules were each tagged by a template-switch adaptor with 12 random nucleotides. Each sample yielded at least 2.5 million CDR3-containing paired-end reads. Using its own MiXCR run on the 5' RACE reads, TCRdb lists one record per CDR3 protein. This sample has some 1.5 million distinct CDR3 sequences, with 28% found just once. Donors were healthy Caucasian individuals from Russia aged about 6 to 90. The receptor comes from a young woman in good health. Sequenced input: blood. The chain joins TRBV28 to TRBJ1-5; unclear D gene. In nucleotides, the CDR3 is TGTGCCAGCAGTTTTAGGAATTTCGGCAATCAGCCCCAGCATTTT. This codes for CASSFRNFGNQPQHF.